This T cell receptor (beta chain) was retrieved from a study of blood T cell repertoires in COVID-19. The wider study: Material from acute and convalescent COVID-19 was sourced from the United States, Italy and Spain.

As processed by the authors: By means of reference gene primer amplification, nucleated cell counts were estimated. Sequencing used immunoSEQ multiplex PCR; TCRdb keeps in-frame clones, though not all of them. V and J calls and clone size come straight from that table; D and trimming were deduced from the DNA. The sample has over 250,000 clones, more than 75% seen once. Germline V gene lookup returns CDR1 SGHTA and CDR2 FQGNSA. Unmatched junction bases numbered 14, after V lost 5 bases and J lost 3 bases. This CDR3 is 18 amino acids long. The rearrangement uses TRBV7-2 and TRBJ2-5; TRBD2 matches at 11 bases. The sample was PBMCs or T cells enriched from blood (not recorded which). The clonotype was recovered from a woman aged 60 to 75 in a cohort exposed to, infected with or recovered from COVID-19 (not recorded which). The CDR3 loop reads CASSPRGSGRGGEETQYF. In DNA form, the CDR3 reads TGTGCCAGCAGCCCCCGGGGTAGCGGGAGGGGCGGGGAAGAGACCCAGTACTTC.